This TCR beta chain emerged from a study of blood T cell repertoires in COVID-19. Trimming cost V 1 base and J 2 bases, with 19 bases left between them. The CDR3 sequence is 18 residues long. Per germline, CDR1 SGHDT and CDR2 YYEEEE. Per the study methods: Scientists estimated how many nucleated cells there were by amplifying reference gene primers. Using immunoSEQ multiplex PCR, the repertoire was profiled, and TCRdb retains in-frame clones only, with some absent. The V and J calls and clone size are taken from that table; D and trimming were inferred from the DNA. The table lists just over 85,000 clones, roughly nine tenths of them singletons.

The specimen was peripheral blood. The chain is built from TRBV5-6 and TRBJ1-3; D might be TRBD1 (6 bases). The TCR was taken from a man aged 45-60 years with acute or convalescent COVID-19. The CDR3 DNA reads as TGTGCCAGCAGCTTGAATGGCGACAGGAGTGCCCCTGGAAACACCATATATTTT. Amino acid sequence: CASSLNGDRSAPGNTIYF. The full variable domain, in which reference TRBV5-6 and TRBJ1-3 provide the parts outside the CDR3, is DAGVTQSPTHLIKTRGQQVTLRCSPKSGHDTVSWYQQALGQGPQFIFQYYEEEERQRGNFPDRFSGHQFPNYSSELNVNALLLGDSALYLCASSLNGDRSAPGNTIYFGEGSWLTVV.